This TCR beta chain was observed in a study of T cells in localized non-small cell lung cancer. Data came from immunoSEQ multiplex PCR; TCRdb stores just in-frame clones and leaves some out. The table records 10,000 to 15,000 clones, roughly 84% of them present only once. Points on this clone: What it binds is not known. This sample includes further DNA sequences coding for the same CDR3.

Per the germline V gene, CDR1 is SGDLS and CDR2 is YYNGEE. V lost 4 bases, J lost 0 bases, and 13 bases lay in between. The CDR3 consists of 15 residues. General study findings and limits: Of the tissues analyzed, uninvolved adjacent lung showed maximal T cell clonality, greater than tumor. The appearance of a median around 57 of the top 100 tumor clones was seen in adjacent lung.

The specimen comprised peripheral blood, sampled before any cancer treatment. The chain couples TRBV9 to TRBJ2-5, with D possibly TRBD2 on 5 matching bases. This TCR was recovered from a male donor aged 60 or over with stage III lung adenocarcinoma. CDR3 DNA: TGTGCCAGCAGCCTGGGGAGTAGATACCAAGAGACCCAGTACTTC. Its protein product is CASSLGSRYQETQYF.